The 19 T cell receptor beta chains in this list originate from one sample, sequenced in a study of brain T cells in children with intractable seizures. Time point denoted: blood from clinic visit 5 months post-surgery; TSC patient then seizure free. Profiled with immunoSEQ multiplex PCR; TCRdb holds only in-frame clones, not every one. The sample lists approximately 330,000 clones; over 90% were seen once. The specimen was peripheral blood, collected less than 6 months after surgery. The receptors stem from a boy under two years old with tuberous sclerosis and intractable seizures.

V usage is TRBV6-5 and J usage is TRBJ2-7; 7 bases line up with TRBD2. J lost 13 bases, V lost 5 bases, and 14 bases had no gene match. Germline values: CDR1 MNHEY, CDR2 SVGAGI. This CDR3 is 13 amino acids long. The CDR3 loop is CASSPNTPGGTYF. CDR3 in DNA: TGTGCCAGCAGTCCAAACACGCCGGGGGGTACCTACTTC.

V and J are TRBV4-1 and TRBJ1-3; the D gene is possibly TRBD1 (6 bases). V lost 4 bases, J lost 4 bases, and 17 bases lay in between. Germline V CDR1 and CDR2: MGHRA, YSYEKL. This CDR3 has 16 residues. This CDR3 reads CASSLRDIQSGNTIYF. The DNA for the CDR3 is TGCGCCAGCAGCCTAAGGGACATTCAGTCCGGAAACACCATATATTTT.

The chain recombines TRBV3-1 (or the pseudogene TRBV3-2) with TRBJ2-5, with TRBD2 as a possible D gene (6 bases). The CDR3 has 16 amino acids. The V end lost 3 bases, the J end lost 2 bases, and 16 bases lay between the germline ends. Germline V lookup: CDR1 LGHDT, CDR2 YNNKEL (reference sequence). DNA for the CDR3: TGTGCCAGCAGCCAGGGGGGTCTGGCGGAACAAGAGACCCAGTACTTC. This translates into CASSQGGLAEQETQYF.

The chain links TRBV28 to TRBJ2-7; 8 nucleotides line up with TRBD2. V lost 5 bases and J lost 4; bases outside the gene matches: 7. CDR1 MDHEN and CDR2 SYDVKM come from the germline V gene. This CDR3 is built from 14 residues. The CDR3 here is CASSTGTSTYEQYF. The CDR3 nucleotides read TGTGCCAGCAGTACCGGGACTAGTACTTACGAGCAGTACTTC.

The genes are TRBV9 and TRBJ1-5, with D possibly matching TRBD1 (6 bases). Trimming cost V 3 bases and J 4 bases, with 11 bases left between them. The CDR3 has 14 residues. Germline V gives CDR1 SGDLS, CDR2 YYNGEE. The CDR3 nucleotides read TGTGCCAGCAGCGAGGGGGGCACGAATCAGCCCCAGCATTTT. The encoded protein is CASSEGGTNQPQHF.

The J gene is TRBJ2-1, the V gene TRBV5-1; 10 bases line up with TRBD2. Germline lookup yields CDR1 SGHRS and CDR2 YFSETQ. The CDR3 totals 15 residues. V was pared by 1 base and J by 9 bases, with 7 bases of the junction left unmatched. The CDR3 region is CASSLSAGGAGEQFF. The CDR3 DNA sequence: TGCGCCAGCAGCTTGTCAGCGGGAGGGGCGGGTGAGCAGTTCTTC.

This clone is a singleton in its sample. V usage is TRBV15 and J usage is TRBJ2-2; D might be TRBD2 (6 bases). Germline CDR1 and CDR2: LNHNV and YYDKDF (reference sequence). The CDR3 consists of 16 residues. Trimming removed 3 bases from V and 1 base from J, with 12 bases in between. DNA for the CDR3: TGTGCCACCAGCAGGAAATTTAGCGGGAACACCGGGGAGCTGTTTTTT. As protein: CATSRKFSGNTGELFF.

The CDR3 coding sequence is TGTGCCTCCCACAGGGGGCCCGGGGAGCTGTTTTTT. As protein: CASHRGPGELFF. The chain carries TRBV30 and TRBJ2-2; 9 nucleotides agree with TRBD1. The CDR3 is made up of 12 amino acids. Germline loops: CDR1 GTSNPN, CDR2 SVGIG (reference sequence). After removal of 7 bases from V and 6 bases from J, the junction contained 3 bases not matched to a gene.

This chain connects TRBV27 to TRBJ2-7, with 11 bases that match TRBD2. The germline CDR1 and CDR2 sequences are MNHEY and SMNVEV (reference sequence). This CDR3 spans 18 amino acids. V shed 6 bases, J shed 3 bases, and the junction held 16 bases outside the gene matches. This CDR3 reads CASRGVLAGGVGFYEQYF. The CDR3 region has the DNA TGTGCCAGCAGAGGTGTTCTAGCGGGGGGAGTGGGTTTCTACGAGCAGTACTTC.

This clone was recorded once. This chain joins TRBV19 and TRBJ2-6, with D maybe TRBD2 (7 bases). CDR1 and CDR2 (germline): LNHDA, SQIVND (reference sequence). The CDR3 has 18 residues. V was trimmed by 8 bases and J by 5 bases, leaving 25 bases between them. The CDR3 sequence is CASGTLSKGGFWANVLTF. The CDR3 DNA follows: TGTGCCAGTGGGACTTTATCAAAGGGGGGGTTCTGGGCCAACGTCCTGACTTTC.

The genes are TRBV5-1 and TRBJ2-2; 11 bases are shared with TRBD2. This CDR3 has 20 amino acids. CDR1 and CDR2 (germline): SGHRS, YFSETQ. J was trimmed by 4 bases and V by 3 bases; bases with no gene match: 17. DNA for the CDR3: TGCGCCAGCAGCTACCTACCCCGGCTAGCGGGGGGTGGGCGCACCGGGGAGCTGTTTTTT. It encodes CASSYLPRLAGGGRTGELFF.

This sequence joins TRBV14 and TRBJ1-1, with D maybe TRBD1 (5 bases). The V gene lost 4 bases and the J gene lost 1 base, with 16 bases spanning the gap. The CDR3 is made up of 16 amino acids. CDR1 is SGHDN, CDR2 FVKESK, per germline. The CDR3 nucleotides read TGTGCCAGCAGCCCCCCGGGGGGGGGAGAGAACACTGAAGCTTTCTTT. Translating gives CASSPPGGGENTEAFF.

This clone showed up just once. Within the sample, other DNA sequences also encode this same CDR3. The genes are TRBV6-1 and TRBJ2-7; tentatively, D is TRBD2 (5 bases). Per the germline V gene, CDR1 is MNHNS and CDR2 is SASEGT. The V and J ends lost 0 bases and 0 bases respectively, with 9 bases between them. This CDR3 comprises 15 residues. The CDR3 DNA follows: TGTGCCAGCAGTGAAGCGCCGGGGAGCTCCTACGAGCAGTACTTC. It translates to CASSEAPGSSYEQYF.

CDR3 sequence reads: CASTRLEAEAFF. The CDR3 DNA sequence: TGTGCCAGCACGCGGCTGGAAGCTGAAGCTTTCTTT. The rearrangement links TRBV6-6 to TRBJ1-1; no clear D. The germline gives CDR1 MNHNY, CDR2 SVGAGI (reference sequence). The CDR3 sequence is 12 residues long. Trimming removed 7 bases at V and 6 bases at J, with 12 bases between.

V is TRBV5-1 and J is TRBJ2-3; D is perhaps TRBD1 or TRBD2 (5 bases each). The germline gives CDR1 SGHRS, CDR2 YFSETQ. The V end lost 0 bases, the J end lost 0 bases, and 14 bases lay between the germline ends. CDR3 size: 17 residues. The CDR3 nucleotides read TGCGCCAGCAGCTTGGCCCCGGGGCGCGCTAGCACAGATACGCAGTATTTT. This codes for CASSLAPGRASTDTQYF.

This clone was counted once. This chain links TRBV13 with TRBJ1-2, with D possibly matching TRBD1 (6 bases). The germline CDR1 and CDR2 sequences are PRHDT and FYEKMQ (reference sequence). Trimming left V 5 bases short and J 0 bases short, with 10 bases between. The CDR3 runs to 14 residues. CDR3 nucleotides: TGTGCCAGCAGCGGGACATCGGCTAACTATGGCTACACCTTC. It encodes CASSGTSANYGYTF.

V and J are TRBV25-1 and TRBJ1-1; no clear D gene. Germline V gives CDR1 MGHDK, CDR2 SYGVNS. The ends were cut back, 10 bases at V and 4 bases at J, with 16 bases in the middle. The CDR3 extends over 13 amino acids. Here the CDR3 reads CATRLRAGTEAFF. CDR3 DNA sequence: TGTGCCACCCGACTGAGAGCGGGCACTGAAGCTTTCTTT. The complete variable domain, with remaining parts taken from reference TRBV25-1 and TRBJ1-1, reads EADIYQTPRYLVIGTGKKITLECSQTMGHDKMYWYQQDPGMELHLIHYSYGVNSTEKGDLSSESTVSRIRTEHFPLTLESARPSHTSQYLCATRLRAGTEAFFGQGTRLTVV.

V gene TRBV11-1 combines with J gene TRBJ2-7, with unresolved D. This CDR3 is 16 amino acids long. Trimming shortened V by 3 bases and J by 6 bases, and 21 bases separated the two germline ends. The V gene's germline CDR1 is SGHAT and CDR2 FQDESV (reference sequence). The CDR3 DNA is TGTGCCAGCAGCTTCGCCAACGTTGGGCAGCTGGGCGAGCAGTACTTC. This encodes CASSFANVGQLGEQYF.

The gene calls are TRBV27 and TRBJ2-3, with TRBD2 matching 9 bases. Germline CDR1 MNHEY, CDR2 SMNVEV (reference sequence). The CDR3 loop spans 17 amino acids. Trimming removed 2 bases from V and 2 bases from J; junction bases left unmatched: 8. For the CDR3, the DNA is TGTGCCAGCAGTTTAAGCTCTAGCGGGGCTTTCACAGATACGCAGTATTTT. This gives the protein CASSLSSSGAFTDTQYF.